The T cell receptor beta chain under discussion was sequenced for a study of blood T cell repertoires in COVID-19. Study summary: Sources were T cells, B-cell-depleted T cells, or PBMCs; the material itself was cDNA or gDNA.

Trimming removed 3 bases from V and 4 bases from J, with 9 bases in between. Germline V gene sequence: CDR1 KGHSH, CDR2 LQKENI. This CDR3 has 14 residues. This table comes from immunoSEQ multiplex PCR, and its TCRdb copy is limited to in-frame clones, with some not included. This table has around 200,000 clones, approximately 87% appearing once. This chain uses TRBV18 with TRBJ1-4; possible D gene TRBD1, 6 bases. This receptor was taken from a man in his 70s with active or convalescent COVID-19. The sequenced sample consisted of peripheral blood. CDR3 coding DNA: TGTGCCAGCTCACCGGGACACCTTAATGAAAAACTGTTTTTT. It yields the protein CASSPGHLNEKLFF.